The present T cell receptor (beta chain) was sequenced within a study of T-cell memory formation after mild COVID-19. Study as a whole: Each donor largely had its own TCR clusters.

Constant-segment primers and 5'RACE yielded cDNA libraries for TCR alpha and TCR beta, each carrying sample barcodes and UMIs. TCRdb ran MiXCR on the 5' RACE reads and lists one entry per CDR3 protein. The sample shows roughly 380,000 distinct CDR3 sequences, 25% to 30% of them seen only once. Study-level findings and limits: Contracting clones localized mainly to CM and EM when CD4+ and mainly to EMRA when CD8+. Pre-infection memory harbored some responding clones, suggesting cross-reactive memory joined.

This clonotype was seen a few times. Its antigen is unknown. The sequence was collected from an adult woman who had mild COVID-19 (a few samples of this study predate the infection). Cell type and time point are not known. Sequencing input: PBMCs or a T cell subset sorted from them (not recorded which).

CDR3 sequence (DNA): TGTGCCAGCAGCCCCTTTCAGGGAGTAATCAATCAGCCCCAGCATTTT. As protein: CASSPFQGVINQPQHF. The rearrangement joins TRBV6-5 to TRBJ1-5, with D possibly TRBD1 on 5 matching bases. The CDR3 extends over 16 amino acids. V lost 6 bases to trimming and J lost 3 bases, with 18 bases between them. Germline V gives CDR1 MNHEY, CDR2 SVGAGI.